This T cell receptor beta chain was sequenced during a study of PD-L1 blockade in urothelial cancer. Turning to the study itself: Patients' atezolizumab regimen, 1,200 mg intravenously every 3 weeks, began at some point between 2014 and 2015. As for prior chemotherapy regimens, patients had received 0 to 3. Analyses were performed on blood at 3 weeks after treatment start (the second dose) and at 6 weeks. Blood yielded a median of around 150,000 T cells per sample.

This clone came up a few times. Only in-frame clones appear in the TCRdb table, and some are missing; sequencing was by immunoSEQ multiplex PCR. The table records about 74,000 clones, about 85% of them present only once. This CDR3 is built from 11 residues. V lost 11 bases and J 2 bases, leaving 9 bases between the germline ends. From germline, CDR1 is MDHEN and CDR2 SYDVKM. The sequencing used PBMCs, collected around atezolizumab (anti-PD-L1) treatment. The rearrangement uses TRBV28 and TRBJ2-5; D is undetermined. The receptor comes from a man aged 70-80 years with urothelial cancer. The chain's CDR3 is CASWAQETQYF. The CDR3 DNA reads TGTGCCTCCTGGGCGCAAGAGACCCAGTACTTC.